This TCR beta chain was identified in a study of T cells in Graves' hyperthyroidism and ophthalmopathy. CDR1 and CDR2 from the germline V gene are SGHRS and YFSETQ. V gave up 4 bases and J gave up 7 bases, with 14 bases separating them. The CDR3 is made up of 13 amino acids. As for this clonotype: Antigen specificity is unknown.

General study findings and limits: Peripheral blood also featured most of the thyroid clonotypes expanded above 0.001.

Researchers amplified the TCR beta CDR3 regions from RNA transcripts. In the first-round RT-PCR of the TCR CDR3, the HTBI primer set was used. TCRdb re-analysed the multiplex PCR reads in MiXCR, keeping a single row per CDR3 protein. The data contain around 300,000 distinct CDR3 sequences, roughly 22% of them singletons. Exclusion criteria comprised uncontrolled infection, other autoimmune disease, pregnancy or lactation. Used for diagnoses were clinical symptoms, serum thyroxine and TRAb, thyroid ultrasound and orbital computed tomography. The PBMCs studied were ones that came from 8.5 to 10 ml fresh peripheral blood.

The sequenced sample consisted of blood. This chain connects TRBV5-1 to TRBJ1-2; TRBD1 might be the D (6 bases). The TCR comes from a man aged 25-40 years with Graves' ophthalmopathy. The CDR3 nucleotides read TGCGCCAGCAGCAAATGGACAGACGCTGGCTACACCTTC. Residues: CASSKWTDAGYTF.